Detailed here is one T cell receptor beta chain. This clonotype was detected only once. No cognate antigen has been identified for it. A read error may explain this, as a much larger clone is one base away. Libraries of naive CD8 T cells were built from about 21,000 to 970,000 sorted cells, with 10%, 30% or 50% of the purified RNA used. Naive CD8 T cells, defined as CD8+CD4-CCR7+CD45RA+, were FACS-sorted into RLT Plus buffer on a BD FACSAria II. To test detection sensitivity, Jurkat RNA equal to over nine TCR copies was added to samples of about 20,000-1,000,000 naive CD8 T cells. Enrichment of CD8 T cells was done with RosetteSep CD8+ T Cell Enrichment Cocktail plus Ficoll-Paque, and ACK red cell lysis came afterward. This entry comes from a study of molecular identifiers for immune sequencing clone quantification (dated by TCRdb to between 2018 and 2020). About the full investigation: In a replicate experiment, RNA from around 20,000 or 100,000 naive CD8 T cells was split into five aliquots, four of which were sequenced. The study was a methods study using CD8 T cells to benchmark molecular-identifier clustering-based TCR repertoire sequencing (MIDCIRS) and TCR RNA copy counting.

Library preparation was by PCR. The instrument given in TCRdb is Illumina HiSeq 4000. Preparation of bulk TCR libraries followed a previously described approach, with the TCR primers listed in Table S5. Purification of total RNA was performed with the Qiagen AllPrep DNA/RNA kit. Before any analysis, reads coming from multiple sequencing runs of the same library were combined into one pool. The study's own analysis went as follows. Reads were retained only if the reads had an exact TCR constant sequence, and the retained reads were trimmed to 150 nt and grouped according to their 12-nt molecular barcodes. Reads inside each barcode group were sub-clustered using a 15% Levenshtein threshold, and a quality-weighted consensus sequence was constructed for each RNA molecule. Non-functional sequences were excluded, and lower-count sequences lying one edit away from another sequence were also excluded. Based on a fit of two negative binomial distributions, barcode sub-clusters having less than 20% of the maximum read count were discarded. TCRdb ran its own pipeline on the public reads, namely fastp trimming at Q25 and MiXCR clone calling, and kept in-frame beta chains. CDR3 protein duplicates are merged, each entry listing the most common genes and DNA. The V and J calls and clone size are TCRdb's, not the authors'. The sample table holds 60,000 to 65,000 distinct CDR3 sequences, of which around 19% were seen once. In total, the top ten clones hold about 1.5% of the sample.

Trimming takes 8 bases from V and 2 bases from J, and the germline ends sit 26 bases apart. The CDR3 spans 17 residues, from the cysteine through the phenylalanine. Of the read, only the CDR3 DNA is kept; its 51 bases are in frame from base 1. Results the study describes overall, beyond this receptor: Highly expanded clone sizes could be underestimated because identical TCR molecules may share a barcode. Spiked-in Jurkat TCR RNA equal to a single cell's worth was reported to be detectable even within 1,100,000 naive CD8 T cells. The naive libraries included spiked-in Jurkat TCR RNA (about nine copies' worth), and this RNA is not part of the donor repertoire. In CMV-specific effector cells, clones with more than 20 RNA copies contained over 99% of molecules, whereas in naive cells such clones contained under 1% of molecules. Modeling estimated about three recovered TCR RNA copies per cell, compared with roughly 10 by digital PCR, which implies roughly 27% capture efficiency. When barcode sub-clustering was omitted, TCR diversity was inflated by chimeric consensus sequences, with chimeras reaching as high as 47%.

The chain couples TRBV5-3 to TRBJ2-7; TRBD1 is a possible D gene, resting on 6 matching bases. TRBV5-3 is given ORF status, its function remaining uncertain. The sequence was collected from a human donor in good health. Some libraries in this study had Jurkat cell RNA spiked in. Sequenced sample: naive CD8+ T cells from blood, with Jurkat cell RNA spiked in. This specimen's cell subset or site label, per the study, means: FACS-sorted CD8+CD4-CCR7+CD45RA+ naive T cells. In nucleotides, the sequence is TGTGCCAGCGGCTCCCCCGGACAGACTCCAAACCCCTACGAGCAGTACTTC. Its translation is CASGSPGQTPNPYEQYF.